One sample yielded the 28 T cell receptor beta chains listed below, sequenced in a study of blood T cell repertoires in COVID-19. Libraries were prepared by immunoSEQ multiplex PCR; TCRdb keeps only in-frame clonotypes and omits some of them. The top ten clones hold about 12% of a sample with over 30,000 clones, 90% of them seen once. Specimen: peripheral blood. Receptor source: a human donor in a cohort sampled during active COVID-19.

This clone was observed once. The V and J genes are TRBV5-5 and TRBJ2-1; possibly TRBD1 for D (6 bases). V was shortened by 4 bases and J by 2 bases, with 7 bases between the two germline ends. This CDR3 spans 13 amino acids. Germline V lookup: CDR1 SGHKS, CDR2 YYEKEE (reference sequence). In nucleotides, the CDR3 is TGTGCCAGCAGCGGGGACACCTACAATGAGCAGTTCTTC. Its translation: CASSGDTYNEQFF.

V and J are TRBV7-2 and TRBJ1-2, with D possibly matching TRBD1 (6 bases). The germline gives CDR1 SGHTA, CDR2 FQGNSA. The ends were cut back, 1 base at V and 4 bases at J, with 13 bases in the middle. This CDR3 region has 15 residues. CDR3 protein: CASSLGAGQVYGYTF. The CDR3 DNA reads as TGTGCCAGCAGCTTAGGAGCGGGACAAGTCTATGGCTACACCTTC. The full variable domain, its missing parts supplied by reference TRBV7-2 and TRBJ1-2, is GAGVSQSPSNKVTEKGKDVELRCDPISGHTALYWYRQSLGQGLEFLIYFQGNSAPDKSGLPSDRFSAERTGGSVSTLTIQRTQQEDSAVYLCASSLGAGQVYGYTFGSGTRLTVV.

DNA for the CDR3: TGTGCCAGCAGTTTAAGGACAGTAGCTGAAGCTTTCTTT. The encoded protein is CASSLRTVAEAFF. J is TRBJ1-1 and V is TRBV12-3 or TRBV12-4; weak D call: TRBD1 (6 bases). Deletions cut 2 bases from V and 6 bases from J, with 10 bases between. The CDR3 totals 13 residues.

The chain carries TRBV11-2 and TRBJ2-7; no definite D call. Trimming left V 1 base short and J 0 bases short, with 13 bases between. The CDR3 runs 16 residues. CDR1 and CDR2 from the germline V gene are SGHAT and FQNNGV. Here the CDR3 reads CASSLVRLRSSYEQYF. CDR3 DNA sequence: TGTGCCAGCAGCTTAGTTCGCCTGAGGAGCTCCTACGAGCAGTACTTC.

CDR3 loop: CASSHTTSGSPYEQYF. The DNA for the CDR3 is TGTGCCAGCAGCCACACTACTAGCGGGAGTCCCTACGAGCAGTACTTC. This chain connects TRBV3-1 (or the pseudogene TRBV3-2) to TRBJ2-7; 11 nucleotides align to TRBD2. CDR3 length equals 16 residues. Germline values: CDR1 LGHDT, CDR2 YNNKEL (reference sequence). J lost 2 bases, V lost 3 bases, and 6 bases had no gene match.

The CDR3 protein is CASSSGTGVFYEQYF. CDR3 nucleotide sequence: TGTGCCAGCAGCAGCGGGACAGGAGTATTCTACGAGCAGTACTTC. This sequence joins TRBV5-6 and TRBJ2-7, with a possible D match to TRBD1 (8 bases). Trimming took off 4 bases at V and 3 bases at J, with 17 bases between the two ends. The CDR3 extends over 15 amino acids. In germline, CDR1 is SGHDT, CDR2 YYEEEE.

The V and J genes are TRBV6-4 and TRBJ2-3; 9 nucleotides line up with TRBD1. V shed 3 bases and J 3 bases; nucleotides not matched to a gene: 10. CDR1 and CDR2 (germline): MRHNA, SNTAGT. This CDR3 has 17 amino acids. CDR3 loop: CASSDSSRDRATDTQYF. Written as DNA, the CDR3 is TGTGCCAGCAGTGATTCTTCCCGGGACAGGGCGACAGATACGCAGTATTTT.

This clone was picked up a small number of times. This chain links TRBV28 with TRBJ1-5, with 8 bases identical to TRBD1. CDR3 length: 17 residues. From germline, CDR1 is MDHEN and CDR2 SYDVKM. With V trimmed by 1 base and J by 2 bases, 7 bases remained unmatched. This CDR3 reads CASSLYGRGLGNQPQHF. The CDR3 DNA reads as TGTGCCAGCAGTTTATACGGCAGGGGGCTTGGCAATCAGCCCCAGCATTTT.

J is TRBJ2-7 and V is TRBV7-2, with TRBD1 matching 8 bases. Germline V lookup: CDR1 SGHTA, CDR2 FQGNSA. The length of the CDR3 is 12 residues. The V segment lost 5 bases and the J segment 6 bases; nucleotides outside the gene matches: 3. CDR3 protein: CASSTQGAEQYF. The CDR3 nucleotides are TGTGCCAGCAGCACCCAGGGGGCCGAGCAGTACTTC. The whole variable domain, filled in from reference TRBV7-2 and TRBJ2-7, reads GAGVSQSPSNKVTEKGKDVELRCDPISGHTALYWYRQSLGQGLEFLIYFQGNSAPDKSGLPSDRFSAERTGGSVSTLTIQRTQQEDSAVYLCASSTQGAEQYFGPGTRLTVT.

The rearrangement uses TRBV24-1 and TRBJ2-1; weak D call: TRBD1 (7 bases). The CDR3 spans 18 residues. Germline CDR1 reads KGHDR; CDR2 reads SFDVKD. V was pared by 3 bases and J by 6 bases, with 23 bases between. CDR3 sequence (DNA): TGTGCCACCAGTGATCGCGCACCGACAGGGAGGATGTCCAATGAGCAGTTCTTC. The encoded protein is CATSDRAPTGRMSNEQFF.

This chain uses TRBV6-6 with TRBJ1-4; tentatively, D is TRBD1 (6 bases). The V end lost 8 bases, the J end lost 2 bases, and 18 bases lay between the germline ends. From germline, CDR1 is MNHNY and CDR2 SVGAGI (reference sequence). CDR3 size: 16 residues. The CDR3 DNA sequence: TGTGCCAGCCGACCAACAGGGAGTCTGACTAATGAAAAACTGTTTTTT. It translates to CASRPTGSLTNEKLFF.

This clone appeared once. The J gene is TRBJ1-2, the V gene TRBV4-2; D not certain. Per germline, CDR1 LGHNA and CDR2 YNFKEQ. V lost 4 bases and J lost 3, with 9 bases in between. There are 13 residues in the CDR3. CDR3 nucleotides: TGTGCCAGCAGCCCGGGGAGGGACTATGGCTACACCTTC. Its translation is CASSPGRDYGYTF.

The CDR3 reads CASTLRGGPNEKLFF. The CDR3 DNA reads TGTGCCAGCACCCTTAGGGGGGGGCCTAATGAAAAACTGTTTTTT. V gene TRBV7-2 combines with J gene TRBJ1-4, with a weak D call TRBD1 (6 bases). Trimming removed 7 bases at V and 3 bases at J, with 15 bases between. The CDR3 is made up of 15 amino acids. Germline values: CDR1 SGHTA, CDR2 FQGNSA.

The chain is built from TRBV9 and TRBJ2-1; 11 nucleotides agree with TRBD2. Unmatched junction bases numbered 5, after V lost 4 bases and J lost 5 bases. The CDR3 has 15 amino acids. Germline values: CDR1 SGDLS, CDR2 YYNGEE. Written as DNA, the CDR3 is TGTGCCAGCAGCCCGGGACTAGCGGAGGACAATGAGCAGTTCTTC. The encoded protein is CASSPGLAEDNEQFF.

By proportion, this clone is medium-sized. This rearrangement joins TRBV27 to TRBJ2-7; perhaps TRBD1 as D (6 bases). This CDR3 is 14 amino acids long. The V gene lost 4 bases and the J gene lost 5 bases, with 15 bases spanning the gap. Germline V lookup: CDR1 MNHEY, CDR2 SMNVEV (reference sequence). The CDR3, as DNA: TGTGCCAGCAGTTCCAGGGGTCCCTGGGACGAGCAGTACTTC. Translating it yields CASSSRGPWDEQYF.

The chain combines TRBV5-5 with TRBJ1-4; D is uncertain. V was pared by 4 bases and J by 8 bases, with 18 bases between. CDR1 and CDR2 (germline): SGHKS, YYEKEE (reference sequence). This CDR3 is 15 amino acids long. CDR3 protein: CASSPPLGIGEKLFF. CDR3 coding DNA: TGTGCCAGCAGCCCACCGCTCGGGATTGGGGAAAAACTGTTTTTT.

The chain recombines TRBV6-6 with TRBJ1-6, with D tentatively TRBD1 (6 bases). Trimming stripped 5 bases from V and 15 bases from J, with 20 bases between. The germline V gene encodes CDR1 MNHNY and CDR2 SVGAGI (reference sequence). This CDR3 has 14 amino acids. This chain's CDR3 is CASSKGNRDGDLHF. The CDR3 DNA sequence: TGTGCCAGCAGTAAGGGTAACAGGGACGGGGACCTCCACTTT.

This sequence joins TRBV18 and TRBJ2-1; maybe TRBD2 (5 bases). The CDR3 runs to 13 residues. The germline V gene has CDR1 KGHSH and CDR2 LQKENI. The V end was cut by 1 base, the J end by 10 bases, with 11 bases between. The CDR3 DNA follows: TGTGCCAGCTCACCACTCGAGCGGTGGGAGCAGTTCTTC. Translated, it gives CASSPLERWEQFF. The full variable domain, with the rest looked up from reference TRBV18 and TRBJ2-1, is NAGVMQNPRHLVRRRGQEARLRCSPMKGHSHVYWYRQLPEEGLKFMVYLQKENIIDESGMPKERFSAEFPKEGPSILRIQQVVRGDSAAYFCASSPLERWEQFFGPGTRLTVL.

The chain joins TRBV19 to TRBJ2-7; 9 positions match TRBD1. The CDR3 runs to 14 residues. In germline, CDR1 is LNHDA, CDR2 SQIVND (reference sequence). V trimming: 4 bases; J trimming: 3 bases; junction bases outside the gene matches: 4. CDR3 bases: TGTGCCAGTAGTAGCGGACAGGGGTTCTACGAGCAGTACTTC. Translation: CASSSGQGFYEQYF.

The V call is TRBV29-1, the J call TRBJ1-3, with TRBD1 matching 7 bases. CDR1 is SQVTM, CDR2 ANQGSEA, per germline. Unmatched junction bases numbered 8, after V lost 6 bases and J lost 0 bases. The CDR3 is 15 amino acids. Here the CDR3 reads CSVTTGASSGNTIYF. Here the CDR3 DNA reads TGCAGCGTGACCACAGGGGCAAGCTCTGGAAACACCATATATTTT.

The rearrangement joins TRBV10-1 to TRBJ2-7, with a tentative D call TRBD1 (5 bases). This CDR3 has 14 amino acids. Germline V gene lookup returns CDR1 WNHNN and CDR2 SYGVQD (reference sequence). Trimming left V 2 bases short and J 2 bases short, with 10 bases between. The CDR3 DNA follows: TGCGCCAGCAGTGAGAGGGGCCAGCCCTACGAGCAGTACTTC. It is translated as CASSERGQPYEQYF.

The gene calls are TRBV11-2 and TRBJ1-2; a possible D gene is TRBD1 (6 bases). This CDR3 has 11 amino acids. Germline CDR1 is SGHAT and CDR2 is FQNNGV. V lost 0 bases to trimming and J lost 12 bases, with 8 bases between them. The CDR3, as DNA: TGTGCCAGCAGCTTAGACAGGGGAAACACCTTC. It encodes CASSLDRGNTF.

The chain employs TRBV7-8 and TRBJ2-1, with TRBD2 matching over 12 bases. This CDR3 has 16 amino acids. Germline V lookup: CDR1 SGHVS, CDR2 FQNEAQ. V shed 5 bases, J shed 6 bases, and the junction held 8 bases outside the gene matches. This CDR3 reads CASSLRLAGVGNEQFF. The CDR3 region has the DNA TGTGCCAGCAGCCTTAGACTAGCGGGAGTCGGCAATGAGCAGTTCTTC. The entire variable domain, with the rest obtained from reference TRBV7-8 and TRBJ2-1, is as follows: GAGVSQSPRYKVAKRGQDVALRCDPISGHVSLFWYQQALGQGPEFLTYFQNEAQLDKSGLPSDRFFAERPEGSVSTLKIQRTQQEDSAVYLCASSLRLAGVGNEQFFGPGTRLTVL.

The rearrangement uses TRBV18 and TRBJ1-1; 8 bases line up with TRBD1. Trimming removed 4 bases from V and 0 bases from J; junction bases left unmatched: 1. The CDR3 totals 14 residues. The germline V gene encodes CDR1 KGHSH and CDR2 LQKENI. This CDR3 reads CASSRDRMNTEAFF. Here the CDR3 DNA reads TGTGCCAGCTCACGGGACAGGATGAACACTGAAGCTTTCTTT.

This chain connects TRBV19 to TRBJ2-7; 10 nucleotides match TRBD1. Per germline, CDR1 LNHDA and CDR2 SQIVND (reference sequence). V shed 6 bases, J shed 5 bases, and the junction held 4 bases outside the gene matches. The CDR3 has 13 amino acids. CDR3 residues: CASRPTGGNEQYF. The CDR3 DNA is TGTGCCAGTAGACCGACAGGGGGCAACGAGCAGTACTTC.

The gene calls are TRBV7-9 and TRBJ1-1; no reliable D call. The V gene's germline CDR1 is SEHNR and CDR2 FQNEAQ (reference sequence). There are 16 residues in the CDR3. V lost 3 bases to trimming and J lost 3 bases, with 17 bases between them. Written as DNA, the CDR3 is TGTGCCAGCAGCTTCAAAGGGAGGGCTTCGGACACTGAAGCTTTCTTT. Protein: CASSFKGRASDTEAFF.

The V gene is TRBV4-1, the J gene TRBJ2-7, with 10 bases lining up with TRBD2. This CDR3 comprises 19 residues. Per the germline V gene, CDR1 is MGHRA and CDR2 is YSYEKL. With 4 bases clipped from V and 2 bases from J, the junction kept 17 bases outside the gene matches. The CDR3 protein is CASSRSGGSGRAFTYEQYF. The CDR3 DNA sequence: TGCGCCAGCAGCCGTTCCGGTGGGAGCGGGAGGGCCTTCACCTACGAGCAGTACTTC.

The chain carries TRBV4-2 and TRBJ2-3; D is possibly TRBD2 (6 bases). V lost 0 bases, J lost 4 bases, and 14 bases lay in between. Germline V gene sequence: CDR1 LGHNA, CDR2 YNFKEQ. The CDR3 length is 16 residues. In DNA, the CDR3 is TGTGCCAGCAGCCAAGAGTCTGGGGGGTACGCAGATACGCAGTATTTT. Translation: CASSQESGGYADTQYF.